A single count supports the clone carrying this T cell receptor (beta chain). This sample is part of a study of PD-L1 blockade in urothelial cancer. This CDR3 has 16 amino acids. The germline gives CDR1 LNHDA, CDR2 SQIVND (reference sequence). Trimming took off 4 bases at V and 3 bases at J, with 15 bases between the two ends. TCRdb's copy holds only in-frame clones and misses some; the assay was immunoSEQ multiplex PCR. The profile shows about 42,000 clones, around 84% of them singletons. V usage is TRBV19 and J usage is TRBJ2-2, with D possibly matching TRBD1 (5 bases). This clonotype was sampled from a man aged 70 or older with urothelial cancer. Material: PBMCs, obtained around atezolizumab (anti-PD-L1) treatment. CDR3 nucleotide sequence: TGTGCCAGTAGTAGGGGTGGCAGGGTGGACACCGGGGAGCTGTTTTTT. Translation gives CASSRGGRVDTGELFF.